This is a list of T cell receptor beta chains from one sample in a study of identical twins. TCRdb fed the 5' RACE reads into MiXCR, producing one record per CDR3 protein. Of around 570,000 distinct CDR3 sequences listed, around 9.6% are singletons. These data also formed part of another study, on yellow fever vaccine responses in identical twins.

The sequenced sample consisted of PBMCs. These receptor sequences come from a woman between 18 and 30 years old in good health. Each CDR3 is given with its conserved first and last residue. Fields, in order: V gene, CDR3 length, clone size, J gene, D gene, CDR3 protein, CDR3 DNA. A D gene is named only where the DNA matches it firmly. Rows may omit the clone size; those that give it use once, few, many or a size class.

V: TRBV25-1
length: 14
size: -
J: TRBJ1-5
D: TRBD1
CDR3: CASSGTGGAQPQHF
DNA: TGTGCCAGCAGTGGAACAGGGGGTGCACAGCCCCAGCATTTT

V: TRBV11-2
length: 14
size: -
J: TRBJ2-5
D: -
CDR3: CASSLGPVGETQYF
DNA: TGTGCCAGCAGCTTAGGGCCCGTTGGGGAGACCCAGTACTTC

V: TRBV24-1
length: 13
size: many
J: TRBJ2-7
D: -
CDR3: CATSKPGHYEQYF
DNA: TGTGCCACCAGTAAGCCGGGACACTACGAGCAGTACTTC

V: TRBV7-3
length: 14
size: many
J: TRBJ2-7
D: TRBD2
CDR3: CASSPTSGNYEQYF
DNA: TGTGCCAGCAGCCCTACTAGCGGGAACTACGAGCAGTACTTC

V: TRBV3-1
length: 14
size: many
J: TRBJ2-1
D: -
CDR3: CASSRPGSVIEQFF
DNA: TGTGCCAGCAGCCGCCCGGGGAGTGTTATTGAGCAGTTCTTC

V: TRBV7-9
length: 15
size: few
J: TRBJ2-3
D: TRBD2
CDR3: CASSPAGGNTDTQYF
DNA: TGTGCCAGCAGCCCAGCGGGGGGGAACACAGATACGCAGTATTTT

V: TRBV29-1
length: 14
size: many
J: TRBJ2-3
D: TRBD2
CDR3: CSVPRAGVADTQYF
DNA: TGCAGCGTTCCCAGAGCGGGAGTAGCAGATACGCAGTATTTT

V: TRBV5-1
length: 15
size: few
J: TRBJ2-2
D: -
CDR3: CASSLDGTVSGELFF
DNA: TGCGCCAGCAGCTTGGATGGGACCGTCTCCGGGGAGCTGTTTTTT

V: TRBV27
length: 15
size: few
J: TRBJ2-5
D: TRBD2
CDR3: CASSPAQLALKTQYF
DNA: TGTGCCAGCAGCCCCGCCCAACTAGCGCTGAAGACCCAGTACTTC

V: TRBV4-3
length: 20
size: -
J: TRBJ1-5
D: TRBD1
CDR3: CASKFVPPMTGRTNNQPQHF
DNA: TGCGCCAGCAAATTCGTTCCGCCCATGACAGGGAGGACGAACAATCAGCCCCAGCATTTT

V: TRBV6-1
length: 15
size: many
J: TRBJ2-7
D: -
CDR3: CASSVTQGAGFEQYF
DNA: TGTGCCAGCAGCGTAACACAGGGAGCCGGGTTCGAGCAGTACTTC

V: TRBV5-1
length: 16
size: few
J: TRBJ2-7
D: TRBD1
CDR3: CASGTGDPTFAYEQYF
DNA: TGCGCCAGCGGGACAGGGGACCCGACATTCGCCTACGAGCAGTACTTC

V: TRBV29-1
length: 19
size: -
J: TRBJ2-3
D: -
CDR3: CSVVLFLDLRTTSTDTQYF
DNA: TGCAGCGTTGTCCTTTTTCTGGACTTAAGAACAACTAGCACAGATACGCAGTATTTT

V: TRBV5-4
length: 12
size: few
J: TRBJ1-6
D: -
CDR3: CASSLDNSPLHF
DNA: TGTGCCAGCAGCTTGGATAATTCACCCCTCCACTTT

V: TRBV6-5
length: 15
size: many
J: TRBJ2-5
D: TRBD2
CDR3: CASSYSGGDQETQYF
DNA: TGTGCCAGCAGTTATAGCGGGGGGGACCAAGAGACCCAGTACTTC

V: TRBV12-3/TRBV12-4
length: 17
size: -
J: TRBJ2-7
D: TRBD2
CDR3: CASSFIAGGSRSYEQYF
DNA: TGTGCCAGCAGTTTTATAGCGGGGGGCTCAAGATCCTACGAGCAGTACTTC

V: TRBV6-5
length: 13
size: few
J: TRBJ2-3
D: TRBD2
CDR3: CASSYEGGNTQYF
DNA: TGTGCCAGCAGTTACGAGGGAGGGAATACGCAGTATTTT

V: TRBV7-2
length: 15
size: -
J: TRBJ2-7
D: TRBD1
CDR3: CASSFGTGGAYEQYF
DNA: TGTGCCAGCAGCTTCGGGACAGGGGGGGCCTACGAGCAGTACTTC

V: TRBV18
length: 15
size: once
J: TRBJ2-2
D: TRBD2
CDR3: CASSPSGRADGELFF
DNA: TGTGCCAGCTCTCCCAGCGGGAGGGCCGACGGGGAGCTGTTTTTT

V: TRBV7-2
length: 15
size: -
J: TRBJ2-7
D: -
CDR3: CASSAWDVGGDEQYF
DNA: TGTGCCAGCAGCGCTTGGGACGTCGGAGGGGACGAGCAGTACTTC

V: TRBV7-9
length: 17
size: few
J: TRBJ2-6
D: TRBD1
CDR3: CASSSGQANSGANVLTF
DNA: TGTGCCAGCAGCTCCGGACAGGCCAACTCTGGGGCCAACGTCCTGACTTTC

V: TRBV5-4
length: 14
size: -
J: TRBJ2-5
D: TRBD2
CDR3: CASSAALGGETQYF
DNA: TGTGCCAGCAGCGCAGCCCTGGGAGGGGAGACCCAGTACTTC

V: TRBV6-5
length: 15
size: many
J: TRBJ1-2
D: -
CDR3: CASSYSSMDSYGYTF
DNA: TGTGCCAGCAGTTACTCTTCCATGGACAGCTATGGCTACACCTTC

V: TRBV7-9
length: 14
size: -
J: TRBJ2-7
D: -
CDR3: CASSLARGADEQYF
DNA: TGTGCCAGCAGCTTAGCACGTGGGGCGGACGAGCAGTACTTC

V: TRBV29-1
length: 13
size: -
J: TRBJ2-5
D: -
CDR3: CSVLLGGMETQYF
DNA: TGCAGCGTCCTTCTAGGAGGTATGGAGACCCAGTACTTC

V: TRBV3-1
length: 16
size: -
J: TRBJ1-4
D: -
CDR3: CASSHPKGLWGEKLFF
DNA: TGTGCCAGCAGCCATCCGAAGGGCCTCTGGGGTGAAAAACTGTTTTTT